The 7 T cell receptor beta chains below were found in one sample sequenced in a study of T cell responses to AZD1222 COVID-19 vaccine. Clones were read by immunoSEQ multiplex PCR, and TCRdb kept only the in-frame ones, dropping some. The repertoire consists of about 110,000 clones, with roughly nine tenths occurring once and the leading ten covering over 3%. The material was peripheral blood, obtained on day 0 of MenACWY control vaccination. Every receptor here comes from an adult in good health.

V and J are TRBV2 and TRBJ1-5; tentative D call: TRBD1 (5 bases). The V gene's germline CDR1 is SNHLY and CDR2 FYNNEI. Trimming cost V 4 bases and J 6 bases, with 16 bases left between them. This CDR3 comprises 15 residues. The CDR3 DNA follows: TGTGCCAGCAGTGTGGATGGGGGGTTCGCTCAGCCCCAGCATTTT. It encodes CASSVDGGFAQPQHF.

In this sample, this clone turned up a few times. The V call is TRBV19, the J call TRBJ1-2, with no clear D. Trimming took off 3 bases at V and 4 bases at J, with 15 bases between the two ends. This CDR3 is 15 amino acids long. The germline gives CDR1 LNHDA, CDR2 SQIVND (reference sequence). CDR3 amino acids: CASSIYPPVLYGYTF. The CDR3 DNA reads as TGTGCCAGTAGTATCTACCCTCCGGTGCTCTATGGCTACACCTTC.

This chain links TRBV14 with TRBJ1-2; D perhaps matches TRBD1 (5 bases). The length of the CDR3 is 16 residues. Trimming removed 2 bases at V and 4 bases at J, with 17 bases between. Germline CDR1 SGHDN, CDR2 FVKESK. CDR3 in DNA: TGTGCCAGCAGCCAAAAAATCACCGGGGGTACCTATGGCTACACCTTC. Translation gives CASSQKITGGTYGYTF.

The chain joins TRBV30 to TRBJ1-5, with 8 bases lining up with TRBD1. Germline CDR1 is GTSNPN and CDR2 is SVGIG (reference sequence). The V and J ends lost 5 bases and 6 bases, in that order; junction bases with no gene match: 6. The CDR3 extends over 13 amino acids. DNA for the CDR3: TGTGCCTGGGGACAGGGACGGGTTCAGCCCCAGCATTTT. Translation: CAWGQGRVQPQHF.

The rearrangement joins TRBV12-5 to TRBJ1-1; 7 positions agree with TRBD1. The germline V gene encodes CDR1 LGHNT and CDR2 FRNRAP. CDR3 length: 14 amino acids. The V gene end was trimmed by 2 bases and the J gene end by 2 bases; junction bases not matched to a gene: 2. The CDR3 spells CASGLLGGNTEAFF. The CDR3, as DNA: TGTGCTAGTGGTTTGTTAGGGGGCAACACTGAAGCTTTCTTT. The entire variable domain, with the rest obtained from reference TRBV12-5 and TRBJ1-1, is as follows: DARVTQTPRHKVTEMGQEVTMRCQPILGHNTVFWYRQTMMQGLELLAYFRNRAPLDDSGMPKDRFSAEMPDATLATLKIQPSEPRDSAVYFCASGLLGGNTEAFFGQGTRLTVV.

The chain links TRBV7-3 to TRBJ1-3, with D maybe TRBD1 (5 bases). Trimming shortened V by 2 bases and J by 8 bases, and 13 bases separated the two germline ends. Germline V CDR1 and CDR2: SGHTA, FQGTGA. The length of the CDR3 is 14 residues. The CDR3 loop is CASSLSGLADTIYF. DNA for the CDR3: TGTGCCAGCAGCTTATCGGGGCTAGCAGACACCATATATTTT.

The J gene is TRBJ1-1, the V gene TRBV30; a possible D gene is TRBD1 (6 bases). The germline V gene encodes CDR1 GTSNPN and CDR2 SVGIG (reference sequence). The CDR3 spans 14 residues. The V and J ends lost 3 bases and 2 bases respectively, with 13 bases between them. The DNA for the CDR3 is TGTGCCTGGAGGCAAAGACAGGTCAACACTGAAGCTTTCTTT. Encoded protein: CAWRQRQVNTEAFF.